This passage covers 2 T cell receptor beta chains from one sample sequenced in a study of blood T cell repertoires in COVID-19. Only in-frame clones appear in the TCRdb table, and some are missing; sequencing was by immunoSEQ multiplex PCR. In the table there are approximately 88,000 clones, around 80% of which are singletons. The sequenced sample was peripheral blood. These receptors originate from a man over 45 who had recovered from COVID-19.

This clone has only a few counts. This rearrangement joins TRBV2 to TRBJ2-7, with 10 bases that match TRBD2. The CDR3 sequence is 15 residues long. V shed 6 bases, J shed 5 bases, and the junction held 10 bases outside the gene matches. CDR1 SNHLY and CDR2 FYNNEI come from the germline V gene. As DNA, the CDR3 is TGTGCCAGCAGAACCGGGACTAGCGAGTTCCACGAGCAGTACTTC. As protein: CASRTGTSEFHEQYF.

This rearrangement joins TRBV5-4 to TRBJ2-1, with D possibly matching TRBD1 (5 bases). The V end was cut by 1 base, the J end by 2 bases, with 10 bases between. The CDR3 has 15 residues. Per germline, CDR1 SGHNT and CDR2 YYREEE (reference sequence). In DNA, the CDR3 is TGTGCCAGCAGCTTGTCTACAGGCGCCTACAATGAGCAGTTCTTC. Translated: CASSLSTGAYNEQFF.